The 2 T cell receptor beta chains below all came from one sample that was sequenced in a study of CD8 T cells in Susac syndrome. Reverse transcription of roughly 0.5 to 1 ug RNA was performed with random hexamers. TCRdb reprocessed the immunoSEQ multiplex PCR reads with MiXCR, giving one entry per CDR3 protein. The table includes 130,000 to 150,000 distinct CDR3 sequences, roughly 94% detected once. Material: CD4+ T cells from PBMCs. Every receptor here comes from a human donor in good health.

V and J are TRBV28 and TRBJ1-5; 7 positions match TRBD1. The length of the CDR3 is 13 residues. Germline CDR1 reads MDHEN; CDR2 reads SYDVKM. The V and J ends lost 8 bases and 4 bases, in that order; junction bases with no gene match: 5. The CDR3: CASRKQGNQPQHF. The CDR3 coding sequence is TGTGCCAGCCGAAAACAGGGGAATCAGCCCCAGCATTTT. Variable domain in full (rest from reference TRBV28 and TRBJ1-5): DVKVTQSSRYLVKRTGEKVFLECVQDMDHENMFWYRQDPGLGLRLIYFSYDVKMKEKGDIPEGYSVSREKKERFSLILESASTNQTSMYLCASRKQGNQPQHFGDGTRLSIL.

CDR3 nucleotides: TGTGCCAGCAGCTTATTGCCGACTAGCGGCTCCACAGATACGCAGTATTTT. It yields the protein CASSLLPTSGSTDTQYF. The chain has TRBV7-9 and TRBJ2-3; 9 bases match TRBD2. This CDR3 contains 17 residues. CDR1 and CDR2 (germline): SEHNR, FQNEAQ (reference sequence). Unmatched junction bases numbered 8, after V lost 2 bases and J lost 2 bases.